Listed below are T cell receptor beta chains from one sample, sequenced in a study of blood T cell repertoires in COVID-19. Sequenced by immunoSEQ multiplex PCR; TCRdb stores in-frame clones only, minus some. The data contain some 97,000 clones, 85% of them seen just once; the ten biggest clones take up 9.5% to 15%. The sample comprised peripheral blood. The receptors originated from a human donor in a cohort sampled during active COVID-19. Both conserved end residues are part of each CDR3. A D gene is named only where the DNA matches it firmly. Size tells how often a clone was seen (once, few, many) or the class of an expanded clone, and some rows leave it out.

v_call: TRBV11-2
j_call: TRBJ2-5
d_call: -
clone_size: -
cdr3_aa: CASSRLSETQYF
cdr3_nt: TGTGCCAGCAGCCGACTGTCGGAGACCCAGTACTTC

v_call: TRBV21-1
j_call: TRBJ2-3
d_call: -
clone_size: -
cdr3_aa: CASSERDRGPTDTQYF
cdr3_nt: TGTGCCAGCAGCGAACGGGACAGGGGCCCCACAGATACGCAGTATTTT

v_call: TRBV10-2
j_call: TRBJ1-2
d_call: TRBD1
clone_size: -
cdr3_aa: CASRQPRQGPNYGYTF
cdr3_nt: TGCGCCAGCAGACAACCTAGACAGGGGCCTAACTATGGCTACACCTTC

v_call: TRBV19
j_call: TRBJ1-4
d_call: -
clone_size: -
cdr3_aa: CASSLQGEKLFF
cdr3_nt: TGTGCCAGTAGTCTGCAGGGGGAAAAACTGTTTTTT

v_call: TRBV18
j_call: TRBJ2-7
d_call: -
clone_size: -
cdr3_aa: CASSPRLLSTGDEQYF
cdr3_nt: TGTGCCAGCTCACCCCGCCTGTTGTCGACAGGTGACGAGCAGTACTTC

v_call: TRBV6-6
j_call: TRBJ2-7
d_call: TRBD1
clone_size: -
cdr3_aa: CASSGRDRISYEQYF
cdr3_nt: TGTGCCAGCAGCGGCCGGGACAGAATCTCCTACGAGCAGTACTTC

v_call: TRBV29-1
j_call: TRBJ1-5
d_call: -
clone_size: -
cdr3_aa: CSVGHGTNQPQHF
cdr3_nt: TGCAGCGTTGGTCACGGTACCAATCAGCCCCAGCATTTT

v_call: TRBV11-2
j_call: TRBJ2-7
d_call: -
clone_size: -
cdr3_aa: CASSFLRGWGSYEQYF
cdr3_nt: TGTGCCAGCAGCTTCCTCAGGGGATGGGGCTCCTACGAGCAGTACTTC

v_call: TRBV18
j_call: TRBJ1-1
d_call: -
clone_size: -
cdr3_aa: CASSGLITEAFF
cdr3_nt: TGTGCCAGCTCGGGACTTATCACTGAAGCTTTCTTT

v_call: TRBV6-5
j_call: TRBJ1-6
d_call: TRBD1
clone_size: -
cdr3_aa: CASREDRGVNSPLHF
cdr3_nt: TGTGCCAGCAGGGAGGACAGGGGCGTGAATTCACCCCTCCACTTT

v_call: TRBV21-1
j_call: TRBJ1-5
d_call: -
clone_size: few
cdr3_aa: CASASAGAGHSNQPQHF
cdr3_nt: TGTGCCAGCGCTTCAGCAGGGGCAGGGCACAGCAATCAGCCCCAGCATTTT

v_call: TRBV6-1
j_call: TRBJ2-7
d_call: -
clone_size: once
cdr3_aa: CASSEAKGTYEQYF
cdr3_nt: TGTGCCAGCAGTGAAGCCAAGGGGACCTACGAGCAGTACTTC

v_call: TRBV23-1
j_call: TRBJ2-7
d_call: -
clone_size: -
cdr3_aa: CASSQSLGQIPYEQYF
cdr3_nt: TGCGCCAGCAGTCAATCGCTCGGTCAAATCCCATACGAGCAGTACTTC

v_call: TRBV10-3
j_call: TRBJ2-1
d_call: TRBD2
clone_size: -
cdr3_aa: CAIRTSGSYNEQFF
cdr3_nt: TGTGCCATCAGGACTAGCGGGAGCTACAATGAGCAGTTCTTC

v_call: TRBV5-1
j_call: TRBJ1-4
d_call: TRBD1
clone_size: -
cdr3_aa: CASSDLGQGAEKLFF
cdr3_nt: TGCGCCAGCAGCGACTTGGGACAGGGGGCTGAAAAACTGTTTTTT

v_call: TRBV9
j_call: TRBJ1-1
d_call: TRBD1
clone_size: few
cdr3_aa: CASSVGTGSNTEAFF
cdr3_nt: TGTGCCAGCAGCGTAGGGACAGGGTCGAACACTGAAGCTTTCTTT

v_call: TRBV5-4
j_call: TRBJ1-1
d_call: -
clone_size: -
cdr3_aa: CASSSSQGSGKNTEAFF
cdr3_nt: TGTGCCAGCAGCTCTAGTCAGGGGTCGGGGAAGAACACTGAAGCTTTCTTT

v_call: TRBV2
j_call: TRBJ2-1
d_call: TRBD1
clone_size: -
cdr3_aa: CASSKGQLNNEQFF
cdr3_nt: TGTGCCAGCAGTAAGGGACAGCTAAACAATGAGCAGTTCTTC

v_call: TRBV3-1/TRBV3-2
j_call: TRBJ1-6
d_call: -
clone_size: -
cdr3_aa: CASSQAGLSPLHF
cdr3_nt: TGTGCCAGCAGCCAGGCGGGTTTGTCACCCCTCCACTTT

v_call: TRBV5-1
j_call: TRBJ2-7
d_call: -
clone_size: -
cdr3_aa: CASTPLGGDVGEQYF
cdr3_nt: TGCGCCAGCACCCCCCTCGGGGGAGACGTGGGCGAGCAGTACTTC

v_call: TRBV20-1
j_call: TRBJ2-5
d_call: -
clone_size: -
cdr3_aa: CSARAQETQYF
cdr3_nt: TGCAGTGCTAGAGCACAAGAGACCCAGTACTTC

v_call: TRBV5-6
j_call: TRBJ2-7
d_call: TRBD2
clone_size: -
cdr3_aa: CASSLVGLASYEQYF
cdr3_nt: TGTGCCAGCAGCTTGGTGGGACTAGCCTCCTACGAGCAGTACTTC

v_call: TRBV10-1
j_call: TRBJ1-1
d_call: TRBD1
clone_size: -
cdr3_aa: CASSTGQREGKAFF
cdr3_nt: TGCGCCAGCAGTACGGGACAGAGGGAAGGGAAAGCTTTCTTT